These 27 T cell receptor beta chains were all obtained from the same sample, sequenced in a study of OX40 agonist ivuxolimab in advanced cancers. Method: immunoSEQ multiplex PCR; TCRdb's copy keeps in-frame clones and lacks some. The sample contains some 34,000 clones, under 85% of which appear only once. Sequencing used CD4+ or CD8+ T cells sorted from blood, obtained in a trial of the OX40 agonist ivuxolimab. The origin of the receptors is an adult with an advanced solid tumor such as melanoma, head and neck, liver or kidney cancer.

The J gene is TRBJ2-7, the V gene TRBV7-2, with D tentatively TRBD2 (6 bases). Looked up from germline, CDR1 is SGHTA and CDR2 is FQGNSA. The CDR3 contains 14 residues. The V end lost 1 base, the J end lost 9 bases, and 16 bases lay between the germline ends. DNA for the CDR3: TGTGCCAGCAGCTTAGTGGAGGGAGCATTGATGCAGTACTTC. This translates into CASSLVEGALMQYF.

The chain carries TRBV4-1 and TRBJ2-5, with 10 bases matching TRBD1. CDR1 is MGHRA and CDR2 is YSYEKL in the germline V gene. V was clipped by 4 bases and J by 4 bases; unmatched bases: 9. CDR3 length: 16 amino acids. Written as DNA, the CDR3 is TGCGCCAGCAGCCGAACCGGGACAGGGGAATTAGAGACCCAGTACTTC. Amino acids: CASSRTGTGELETQYF.

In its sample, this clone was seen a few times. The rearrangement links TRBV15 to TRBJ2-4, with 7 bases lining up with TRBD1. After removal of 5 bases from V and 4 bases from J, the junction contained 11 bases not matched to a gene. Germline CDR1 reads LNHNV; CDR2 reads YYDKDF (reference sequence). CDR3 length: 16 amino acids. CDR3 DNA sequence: TGTGCCACCAGCGCAGCCCCCGGGACAGCAAAAAACATTCAGTACTTC. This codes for CATSAAPGTAKNIQYF.

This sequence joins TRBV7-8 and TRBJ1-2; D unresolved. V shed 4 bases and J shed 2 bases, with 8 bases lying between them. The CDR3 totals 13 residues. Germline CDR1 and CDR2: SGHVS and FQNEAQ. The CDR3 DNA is TGTGCCAGCAGCTCGACGGAGAACTATGGCTACACCTTC. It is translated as CASSSTENYGYTF. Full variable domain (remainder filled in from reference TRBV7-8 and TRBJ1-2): GAGVSQSPRYKVAKRGQDVALRCDPISGHVSLFWYQQALGQGPEFLTYFQNEAQLDKSGLPSDRFFAERPEGSVSTLKIQRTQQEDSAVYLCASSSTENYGYTFGSGTRLTVV.

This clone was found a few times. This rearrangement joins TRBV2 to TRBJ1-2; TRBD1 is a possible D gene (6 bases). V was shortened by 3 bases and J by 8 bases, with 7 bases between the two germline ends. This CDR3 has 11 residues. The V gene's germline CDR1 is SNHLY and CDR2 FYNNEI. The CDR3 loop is CASSDRGGYTF. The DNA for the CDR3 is TGTGCCAGCAGTGACAGGGGAGGCTACACCTTC.

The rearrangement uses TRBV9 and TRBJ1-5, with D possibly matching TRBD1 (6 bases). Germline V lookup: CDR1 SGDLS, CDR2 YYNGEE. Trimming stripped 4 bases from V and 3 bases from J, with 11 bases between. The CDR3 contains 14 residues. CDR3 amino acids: CASSLQGTNQPQHF. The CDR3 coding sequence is TGTGCCAGCAGCCTTCAGGGGACCAATCAGCCCCAGCATTTT.

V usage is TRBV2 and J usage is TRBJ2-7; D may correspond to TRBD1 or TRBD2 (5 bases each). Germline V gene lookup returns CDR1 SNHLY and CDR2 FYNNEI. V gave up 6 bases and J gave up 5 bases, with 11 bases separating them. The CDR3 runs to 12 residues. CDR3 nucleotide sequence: TGTGCCAGCAGGGTCTCGGGGCACGAGCAGTACTTC. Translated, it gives CASRVSGHEQYF.

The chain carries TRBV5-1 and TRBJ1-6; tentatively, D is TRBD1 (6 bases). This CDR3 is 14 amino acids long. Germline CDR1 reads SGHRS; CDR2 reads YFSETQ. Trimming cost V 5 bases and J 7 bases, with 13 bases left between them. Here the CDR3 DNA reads TGCGCCAGCAGGGTCCGGGACACCAATTCACCCCTCCACTTT. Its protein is CASRVRDTNSPLHF.

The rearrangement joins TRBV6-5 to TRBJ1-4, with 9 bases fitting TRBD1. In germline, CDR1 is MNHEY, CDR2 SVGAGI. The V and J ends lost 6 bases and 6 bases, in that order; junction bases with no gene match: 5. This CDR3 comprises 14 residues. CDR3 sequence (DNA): TGTGCCAGCAGCCGCACAGGGGGCGATGAAAAACTGTTTTTT. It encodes CASSRTGGDEKLFF.

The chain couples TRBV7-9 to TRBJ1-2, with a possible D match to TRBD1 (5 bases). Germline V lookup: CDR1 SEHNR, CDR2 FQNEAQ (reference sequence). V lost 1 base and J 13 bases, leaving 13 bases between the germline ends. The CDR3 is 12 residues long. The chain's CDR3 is CASSLGTGDATF. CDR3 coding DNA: TGTGCCAGCAGCTTAGGAACGGGGGACGCCACCTTC.

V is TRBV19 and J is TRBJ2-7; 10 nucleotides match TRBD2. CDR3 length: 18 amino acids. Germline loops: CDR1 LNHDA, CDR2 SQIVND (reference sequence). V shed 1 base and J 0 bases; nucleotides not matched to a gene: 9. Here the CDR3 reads CASSIALSGTSASYEQYF. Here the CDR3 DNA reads TGTGCCAGTAGTATAGCTTTATCCGGGACTAGCGCCTCCTACGAGCAGTACTTC.

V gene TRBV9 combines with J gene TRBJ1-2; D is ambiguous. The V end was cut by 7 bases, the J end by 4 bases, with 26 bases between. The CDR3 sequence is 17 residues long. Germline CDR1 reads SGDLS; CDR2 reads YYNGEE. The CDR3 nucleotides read TGTGCCAGCGGCCCACTTCGACACCTACAAGGCGGCTATGGCTACACCTTC. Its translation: CASGPLRHLQGGYGYTF.

As DNA, the CDR3 is TGCGCCAGCAGCTTGGGTTCCGGGATCCTCTATGGCTACACCTTC. This codes for CASSLGSGILYGYTF. The chain uses TRBV5-1 and TRBJ1-2; D is unresolved. The CDR3 length is 15 residues. Germline assignment: CDR1 SGHRS and CDR2 YFSETQ. Trimming stripped 0 bases from V and 4 bases from J, with 13 bases between.

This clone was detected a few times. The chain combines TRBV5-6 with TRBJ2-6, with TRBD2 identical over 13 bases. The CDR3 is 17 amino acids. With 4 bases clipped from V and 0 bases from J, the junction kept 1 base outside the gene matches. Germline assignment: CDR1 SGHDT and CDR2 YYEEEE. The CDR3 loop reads CASSRLAGGSGANVLTF. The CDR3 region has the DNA TGTGCCAGCAGCCGACTAGCGGGAGGCTCTGGGGCCAACGTCCTGACTTTC.

This CDR3 is CASRREGPNSPLHF. The CDR3 DNA follows: TGTGCCAGCAGGCGGGAGGGTCCGAATTCACCCCTCCACTTT. V is TRBV6-6 and J is TRBJ1-6; D is unresolved. The CDR3 is made up of 14 amino acids. Deletions cut 6 bases from V and 7 bases from J, with 13 bases between. Per the germline V gene, CDR1 is MNHNY and CDR2 is SVGAGI (reference sequence).

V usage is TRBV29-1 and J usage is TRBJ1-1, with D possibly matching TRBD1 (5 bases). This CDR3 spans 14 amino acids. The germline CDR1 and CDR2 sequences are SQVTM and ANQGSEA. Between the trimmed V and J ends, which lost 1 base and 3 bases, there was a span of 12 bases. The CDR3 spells CSVEGLQGYTEAFF. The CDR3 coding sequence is TGCAGCGTTGAAGGCCTGCAGGGTTACACTGAAGCTTTCTTT.

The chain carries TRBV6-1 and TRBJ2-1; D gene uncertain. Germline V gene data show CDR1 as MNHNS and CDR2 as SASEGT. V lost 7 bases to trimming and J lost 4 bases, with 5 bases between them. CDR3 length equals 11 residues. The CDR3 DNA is TGTGCCAGCACGCTGTACAATGAGCAGTTCTTC. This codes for CASTLYNEQFF.

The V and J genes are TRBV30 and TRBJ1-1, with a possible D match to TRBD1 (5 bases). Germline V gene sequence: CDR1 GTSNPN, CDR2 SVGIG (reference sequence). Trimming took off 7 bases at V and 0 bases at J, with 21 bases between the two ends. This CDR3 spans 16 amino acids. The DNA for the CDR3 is TGTGCCTCCGGGGGGGAGGGAAGGAGAATGAACACTGAAGCTTTCTTT. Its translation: CASGGEGRRMNTEAFF.

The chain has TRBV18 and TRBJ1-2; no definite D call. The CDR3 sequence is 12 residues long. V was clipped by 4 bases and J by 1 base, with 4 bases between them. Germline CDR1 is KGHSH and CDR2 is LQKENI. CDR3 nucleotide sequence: TGTGCCAGCTCACGGGTTAACTATGGCTACACCTTC. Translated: CASSRVNYGYTF.

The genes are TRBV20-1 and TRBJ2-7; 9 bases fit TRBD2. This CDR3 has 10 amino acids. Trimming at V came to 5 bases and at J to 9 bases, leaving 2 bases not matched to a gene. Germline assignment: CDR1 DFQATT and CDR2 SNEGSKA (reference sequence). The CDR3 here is CSAQLAGQYF. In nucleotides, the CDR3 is TGCAGTGCTCAACTAGCGGGGCAGTACTTC.

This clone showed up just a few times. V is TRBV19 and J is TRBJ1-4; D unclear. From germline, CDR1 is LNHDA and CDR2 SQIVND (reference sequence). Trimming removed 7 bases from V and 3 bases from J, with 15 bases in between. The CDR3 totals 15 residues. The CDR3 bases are TGTGCCAGTAACCGGCGGGTTGGGGCTAATGAAAAACTGTTTTTT. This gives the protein CASNRRVGANEKLFF.

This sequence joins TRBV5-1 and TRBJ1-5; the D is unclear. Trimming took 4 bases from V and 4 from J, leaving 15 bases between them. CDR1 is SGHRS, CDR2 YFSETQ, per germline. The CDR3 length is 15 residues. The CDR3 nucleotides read TGCGCCAGCAGCCTGACACCCGGCGGGAATCAGCCCCAGCATTTT. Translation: CASSLTPGGNQPQHF.

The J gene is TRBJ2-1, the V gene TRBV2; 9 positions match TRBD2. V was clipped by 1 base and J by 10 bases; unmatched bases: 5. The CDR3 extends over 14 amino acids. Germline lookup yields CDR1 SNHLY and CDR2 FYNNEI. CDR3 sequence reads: CASSEVGAGGEQFF. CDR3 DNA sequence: TGTGCCAGCAGTGAAGTGGGAGCGGGGGGAGAGCAGTTCTTC.

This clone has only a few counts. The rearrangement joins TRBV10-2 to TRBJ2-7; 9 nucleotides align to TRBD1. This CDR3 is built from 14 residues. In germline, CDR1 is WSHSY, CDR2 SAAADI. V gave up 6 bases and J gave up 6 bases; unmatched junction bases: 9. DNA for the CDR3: TGCGCCAGCAGAGATTCAGGACAGGGGACCGAGCAGTACTTC. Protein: CASRDSGQGTEQYF.

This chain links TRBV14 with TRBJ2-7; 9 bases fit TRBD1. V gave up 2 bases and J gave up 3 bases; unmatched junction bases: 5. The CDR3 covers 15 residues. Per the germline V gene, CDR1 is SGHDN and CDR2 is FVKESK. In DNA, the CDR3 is TGTGCCAGCAGCCAACCCGGGACAGGGAACTACGAGCAGTACTTC. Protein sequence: CASSQPGTGNYEQYF.

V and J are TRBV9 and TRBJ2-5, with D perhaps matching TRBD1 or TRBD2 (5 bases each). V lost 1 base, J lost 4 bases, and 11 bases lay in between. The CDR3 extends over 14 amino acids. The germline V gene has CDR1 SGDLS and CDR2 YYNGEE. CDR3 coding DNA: TGTGCCAGCAGCGTACCGGACGGGACAGAGACCCAGTACTTC. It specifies CASSVPDGTETQYF.

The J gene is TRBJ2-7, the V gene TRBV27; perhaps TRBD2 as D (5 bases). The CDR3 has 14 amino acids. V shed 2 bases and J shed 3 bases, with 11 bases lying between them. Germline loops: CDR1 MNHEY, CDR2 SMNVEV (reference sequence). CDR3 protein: CASSLRRRDYEQYF. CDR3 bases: TGTGCCAGCAGTTTAAGGCGACGGGACTACGAGCAGTACTTC.